This T cell receptor (beta chain) came from a study of regulatory T cells in long-lasting Graves disease. Study-wide points: Persistent disease samples used TRBV28, TRBJ1-2 and TRBJ2-5 preferentially.

Sample time point: newly diagnosed GD, antithyroid drugs for less than 3 months. PBMC-derived RNA was used for the TCR library. With EDTA tubes as the receptacles, 7.5 to 9.5 milliliters of peripheral blood were drawn. The CDR3 consists of 14 residues. Germline V CDR1 and CDR2: DFQATT, SNEGSKA (reference sequence). Trimming shortened V by 5 bases and J by 0 bases, and 13 bases separated the two germline ends. This clonotype was seen repeatedly, ten times or more. Its antigen is still unknown. Arm-PCR of CDR3 regions and iRepertoire HTBI primers were used to build TCR beta libraries. From the multiplex PCR reads, TCRdb called clonotypes with MiXCR, one entry per CDR3 protein. The sample lists fewer than 550,000 distinct CDR3 sequences, 16% occurring once. The same specimen was also included in a second study, on T cells in Graves' hyperthyroidism and ophthalmopathy. From that study: Blood also held most thyroid clonotypes expanded beyond 0.001.

The specimen was peripheral blood mononuclear cells (PBMCs), collected at new diagnosis, from a patient treated with antithyroid drugs. This TCR was sampled from a woman aged 18-30 years with Graves disease. The chain combines TRBV20-1 with TRBJ1-1; tentatively, D is TRBD1 (5 bases). CDR3 in DNA: TGCAGTGCTCTAGGCCGGGGCATGAACACTGAAGCTTTCTTT. This translates into CSALGRGMNTEAFF.